This TCR beta chain came from a study of cytomegalovirus exposure and HLA in healthy donors. The CDR3 spans 14 residues. Germline values: CDR1 LGHNA, CDR2 YSLEER. V trimming: 3 bases; J trimming: 6 bases; junction bases outside the gene matches: 8. The count of this clone is one. Its antigen is currently unknown. Primers for the PCR totalled 60 Vbeta and 13 Jbeta. Sequencing used immunoSEQ multiplex PCR; TCRdb keeps in-frame clones, though not all of them. The sample lists some 110,000 clones; about 81% were seen once. Study-wide findings and caveats: HLA allele associations emerged for 16,951 TCR beta sequences in a later analysis, at 0.05 false discovery rate. Indistinguishable V segments such as TRBV6-2 and TRBV6-3 were excluded.

Sequences were obtained from PBMCs. This receptor was taken from a man younger than 40 in good health and CMV-seronegative. The chain recombines TRBV4-3 with TRBJ2-7, with 7 bases lining up with TRBD1. The CDR3, as DNA: TGCGCCAGCAGCCAGACGACAGGGAGCGTCGAGCAGTACTTC. Its protein product is CASSQTTGSVEQYF.